One sample yielded the 23 T cell receptor beta chains listed below, sequenced in a study of neoadjuvant anti-PD-1 for oral cavity cancer. Method: immunoSEQ multiplex PCR; TCRdb's copy keeps in-frame clones and lacks some. The sample records about 10,000 clones, around two thirds being singletons. Time point specified: after neoadjuvant nivolumab, at surgical resection. The specimen comprised tumor tissue, sampled after nivolumab (anti-PD-1) treatment. The receptors here all came from a person aged 40 to 85 with oral cavity squamous cell carcinoma.

The chain joins TRBV2 to TRBJ1-5, with D perhaps matching TRBD1 (5 bases). CDR1 and CDR2 from the germline V gene are SNHLY and FYNNEI. The CDR3 covers 15 residues. Trimming took off 8 bases at V and 4 bases at J, with 18 bases between the two ends. CDR3 nucleotides: TGTGCCAGCGAGCTAGGGGCGGCTCGGAATCAGCCCCAGCATTTT. This gives the protein CASELGAARNQPQHF.

This clone is labeled as medium-sized. V usage is TRBV5-1 and J usage is TRBJ1-2, with 8 bases matching TRBD1. CDR1 and CDR2 from the germline V gene are SGHRS and YFSETQ. V dropped 4 bases and J dropped 7; count of bases not matched to a gene: 15. The length of the CDR3 is 16 residues. The CDR3, as DNA: TGCGCCAGCAGCCCGGGGACAGGTCGCGCTGGGACTGGCTACACCTTC. Protein product: CASSPGTGRAGTGYTF.

The chain carries TRBV18 and TRBJ2-3; 10 nucleotides line up with TRBD1. This CDR3 comprises 12 residues. Germline V gene sequence: CDR1 KGHSH, CDR2 LQKENI. Trimming removed 5 bases from V and 9 bases from J; junction bases left unmatched: 2. In nucleotides, the CDR3 is TGTGCCAGCTCAACGGGACAGGGGACGCAGTATTTT. Its translation is CASSTGQGTQYF.

The count of this clone is one. The J gene is TRBJ2-1, the V gene TRBV18, with D perhaps matching TRBD1 (6 bases). Germline V gives CDR1 KGHSH, CDR2 LQKENI. V dropped 5 bases and J dropped 3 bases, with 17 bases sitting between them. This CDR3 spans 16 amino acids. This CDR3 reads CASSTQGPPNYNEQFF. CDR3 DNA: TGTGCCAGCTCAACACAGGGACCCCCAAACTACAATGAGCAGTTCTTC. Full variable domain (rest looked up from reference TRBV18 and TRBJ2-1): NAGVMQNPRHLVRRRGQEARLRCSPMKGHSHVYWYRQLPEEGLKFMVYLQKENIIDESGMPKERFSAEFPKEGPSILRIQQVVRGDSAAYFCASSTQGPPNYNEQFFGPGTRLTVL.

The CDR3 coding sequence is TGTGCCAGCAGCTTAGCTAGCACCGGGGAGCTGTTTTTT. The encoded protein is CASSLASTGELFF. V and J are TRBV7-9 and TRBJ2-2, with unresolved D. Germline CDR1 and CDR2: SEHNR and FQNEAQ (reference sequence). The V end lost 0 bases, the J end lost 4 bases, and 3 bases lay between the germline ends. This CDR3 has 13 amino acids.

The chain carries TRBV6-4 and TRBJ2-3, with TRBD2 matching over 14 bases. Germline loops: CDR1 MRHNA, CDR2 SNTAGT. CDR3 length: 17 amino acids. J lost 0 bases, V lost 4 bases, and 3 bases had no gene match. CDR3 protein: CASSAGTSGGSTDTQYF. The CDR3 nucleotides read TGTGCCAGCAGTGCCGGGACTAGCGGGGGTAGCACAGATACGCAGTATTTT.

This clone was recorded once. The J gene is TRBJ1-1, the V gene TRBV21-1. TRBV21-1 has pseudogene status. CDR3 length equals 16 residues. The CDR3 protein is CASSNLALEVNTEAFF. DNA for the CDR3: TGTGCCAGCAGCAATCTAGCGCTAGAAGTCAACACTGAAGCTTTCTTT.

The chain couples TRBV28 to TRBJ1-4; D perhaps matches TRBD1 (6 bases). This CDR3 has 15 residues. The V and J ends lost 8 bases and 8 bases respectively, with 21 bases between them. Per the germline V gene, CDR1 is MDHEN and CDR2 is SYDVKM. CDR3 DNA: TGTGCCAGCCGCGACTCCGGAGGGGGTAAGGAAAAACTGTTTTTT. It yields the protein CASRDSGGGKEKLFF.

This chain's CDR3 is CASSSSRLVPEQYF. The CDR3 bases are TGTGCCAGCAGCTCCAGTAGACTAGTTCCCGAGCAGTACTTC. The chain has TRBV11-2 and TRBJ2-7, with TRBD2 as a possible D gene (6 bases). Germline V gives CDR1 SGHAT, CDR2 FQNNGV. Trimming took off 4 bases at V and 6 bases at J, with 16 bases between the two ends. This CDR3 comprises 14 residues. Complete variable domain (other parts from reference TRBV11-2 and TRBJ2-7): EAGVAQSPRYKIIEKRQSVAFWCNPISGHATLYWYQQILGQGPKLLIQFQNNGVVDDSQLPKDRFSAERLKGVDSTLKIQPAKLEDSAVYLCASSSSRLVPEQYFGPGTRLTVT.

This clone was seen once. This rearrangement joins TRBV28 to TRBJ1-1; D gene ambiguous. CDR3 size: 14 residues. Germline V gene data show CDR1 as MDHEN and CDR2 as SYDVKM. The germline V and J ends were trimmed by 6 bases and 0 bases, with 11 bases remaining between them. This CDR3 is CASRLVAVNTEAFF. The CDR3, as DNA: TGTGCCAGCAGGCTTGTGGCGGTGAACACTGAAGCTTTCTTT. Filled out from reference TRBV28 and TRBJ1-1, the complete variable domain reads DVKVTQSSRYLVKRTGEKVFLECVQDMDHENMFWYRQDPGLGLRLIYFSYDVKMKEKGDIPEGYSVSREKKERFSLILESASTNQTSMYLCASRLVAVNTEAFFGQGTRLTVV.

The chain employs TRBV7-2 and TRBJ1-1; the D gene is possibly TRBD1 (5 bases). Trimming took off 5 bases at V and 11 bases at J, with 21 bases between the two ends. The CDR3 contains 14 residues. Germline values: CDR1 SGHTA, CDR2 FQGNSA. CDR3 protein: CASSPPGARAWAFF. The CDR3 DNA follows: TGTGCCAGCAGCCCCCCCGGGGCCCGGGCCTGGGCTTTCTTT.

This chain joins TRBV19 and TRBJ2-3; TRBD2 agrees at 9 bases. CDR3 length equals 16 residues. V lost 3 bases and J lost 4; bases outside the gene matches: 8. Germline V gene lookup returns CDR1 LNHDA and CDR2 SQIVND (reference sequence). CDR3 protein: CASSMGLAGKSDTQYF. CDR3 DNA sequence: TGTGCCAGTAGTATGGGGCTAGCGGGAAAGTCAGATACGCAGTATTTT.

A few counts support this clone. The genes are TRBV4-2 and TRBJ2-2, with D perhaps TRBD1 (6 bases). The CDR3 contains 13 residues. CDR1 and CDR2 from the germline V gene are LGHNA and YNFKEQ. V lost 3 bases and J 4 bases, leaving 6 bases between the germline ends. This CDR3 reads CASSHRGTGELFF. CDR3 in DNA: TGTGCCAGCAGCCACAGGGGCACCGGGGAGCTGTTTTTT.

The chain carries TRBV5-6 and TRBJ1-2, with D possibly matching TRBD1 (5 bases). V lost 1 base and J lost 7, with 8 bases in between. Germline V CDR1 and CDR2: SGHDT, YYEEEE. The CDR3 has 12 residues. CDR3 sequence (DNA): TGTGCCAGCAGCTTGCCCGGGGCTGGCTACACCTTC. It codes for CASSLPGAGYTF. Complete variable domain (other parts from reference TRBV5-6 and TRBJ1-2): DAGVTQSPTHLIKTRGQQVTLRCSPKSGHDTVSWYQQALGQGPQFIFQYYEEEERQRGNFPDRFSGHQFPNYSSELNVNALLLGDSALYLCASSLPGAGYTFGSGTRLTVV.

The chain links TRBV2 to TRBJ2-5; 8 bases fit TRBD1. The CDR3 runs to 13 residues. V lost 5 bases and J lost 4; bases outside the gene matches: 3. CDR1 is SNHLY, CDR2 FYNNEI, per germline. The CDR3 coding sequence is TGTGCCAGCAGTCGCGACAGGGGAGAGACCCAGTACTTC. This sequence encodes CASSRDRGETQYF.

V and J are TRBV7-9 and TRBJ2-1; 8 bases are a match to TRBD1. J gave up 6 bases and V 3 bases, and 4 bases lay outside the gene matches. Germline V lookup: CDR1 SEHNR, CDR2 FQNEAQ (reference sequence). The CDR3 runs 14 residues. As DNA, the CDR3 is TGTGCCAGCAGCTTCTCAGGGGGCGTCAATGAGCAGTTCTTC. Encoded protein: CASSFSGGVNEQFF.

The chain is built from TRBV11-2 and TRBJ1-6; 7 bases line up with TRBD1. Germline CDR1 reads SGHAT; CDR2 reads FQNNGV. The CDR3 sequence is 14 residues long. Trimming cost V 5 bases and J 9 bases; bases outside gene matches: 7. The CDR3: CASSRRTGGSPLHF. CDR3 sequence (DNA): TGTGCCAGCAGCCGCCGGACAGGCGGTTCACCCCTCCACTTT.

CDR3 sequence (DNA): TGTGCCAGCAGCTTTAGGGGGGAGGCAGGGGCAACCTACGAGCAGTACTTC. This encodes CASSFRGEAGATYEQYF. V usage is TRBV12-1 and J usage is TRBJ2-7. TRBV12-1 counts as a pseudogene. This CDR3 has 17 residues.

The rearrangement links TRBV5-1 to TRBJ2-3; 10 positions agree with TRBD2. Germline V gene sequence: CDR1 SGHRS, CDR2 YFSETQ. CDR3 length: 21 residues. Germline trimming cut 1 base from V and 0 bases from J; bases unmatched to any gene: 17. CDR3 nucleotide sequence: TGCGCCAGCAGCTTGTATCCGGGACTAGCGACCAAAACCTCTAGCACAGATACGCAGTATTTT. Protein: CASSLYPGLATKTSSTDTQYF. Full variable domain (remainder filled in from reference TRBV5-1 and TRBJ2-3): KAGVTQTPRYLIKTRGQQVTLSCSPISGHRSVSWYQQTPGQGLQFLFEYFSETQRNKGNFPGRFSGRQFSNSRSEMNVSTLELGDSALYLCASSLYPGLATKTSSTDTQYFGPGTRLTVL.

The V and J genes are TRBV28 and TRBJ2-7, with D possibly matching TRBD1 (6 bases). V was shortened by 6 bases and J by 2 bases, with 11 bases between the two germline ends. The CDR3 length is 13 residues. Germline V lookup: CDR1 MDHEN, CDR2 SYDVKM. Written as DNA, the CDR3 is TGTGCCAGCAGGGCACAGGGCGCCTACGAGCAGTACTTC. Translating gives CASRAQGAYEQYF.

The chain joins TRBV5-1 to TRBJ1-4; D is ambiguous. V was clipped by 4 bases and J by 3 bases, with 10 bases between them. There are 14 residues in the CDR3. Germline V gives CDR1 SGHRS, CDR2 YFSETQ. The CDR3 is CASSLQAANEKLFF. CDR3 coding DNA: TGCGCCAGCAGCCTCCAAGCGGCTAATGAAAAACTGTTTTTT.

Only a few counts were recorded for this clone. This chain joins TRBV2 and TRBJ1-6; no reliable D call. The V end lost 1 base, the J end lost 1 base, and 8 bases lay between the germline ends. Germline CDR1 reads SNHLY; CDR2 reads FYNNEI. The CDR3 covers 16 residues. The CDR3 loop is CASSEGPGSYNSPLHF. CDR3 DNA sequence: TGTGCCAGCAGTGAAGGCCCGGGGTCCTATAATTCACCCCTCCACTTT.

This sequence joins TRBV18 and TRBJ2-1, with D maybe TRBD1 (5 bases). Germline CDR1 KGHSH, CDR2 LQKENI. This CDR3 contains 15 residues. V was clipped by 6 bases and J by 4 bases, with 16 bases between them. The CDR3 spells CASSRDQGPYNEQFF. The CDR3 DNA follows: TGTGCCAGCTCGCGAGATCAGGGTCCATACAATGAGCAGTTCTTC.